Included here is one T cell receptor (beta chain) sequence, with context. Its specificity is not known. These data originate in a study of T cell responses to AZD1222 COVID-19 vaccine. The CDR3 loop spans 13 amino acids. From germline, CDR1 is MRHNA and CDR2 SNTAGT. Trimming stripped 3 bases from V and 12 bases from J, with 18 bases between. Overall study results and limits: Vaccination with two AZD1222 doses was followed by a rise in Spike-specific TCR breadth and depth.

Profiled with immunoSEQ multiplex PCR; TCRdb holds only in-frame clones, not every one. Here the sample spans fewer than 150,000 clones, nearly 90% being singletons. The material sequenced was peripheral blood, taken 28 days after the second AZD1222 dose. The clonotype comes from an adult who received the AZD1222 COVID-19 vaccine. The chain couples TRBV6-4 to TRBJ2-7; a weak D match, TRBD2 (5 bases). CDR3 loop: CASSDADFTDAYF. CDR3 DNA sequence: TGTGCCAGCAGTGATGCGGACTTTACGGACGCGTACTTC.